The 18 T cell receptor beta chains in this list originate from one sample, sequenced in a study of PD-L1 blockade in urothelial cancer. TCRdb's copy holds only in-frame clones and misses some; the assay was immunoSEQ multiplex PCR. The table records about 86,000 clones, more than 75% of them present only once. The time point was: pretreatment peripheral blood. This specimen was PBMCs, taken around atezolizumab (anti-PD-L1) treatment. The receptor source for this set is a man aged 60-69 years with urothelial cancer.

The table lists this clone with a count of one. The V gene is TRBV7-9, the J gene TRBJ2-7; D uncertain. The ends were cut back, 7 bases at V and 3 bases at J, with 16 bases in the middle. Germline V gene sequence: CDR1 SEHNR, CDR2 FQNEAQ (reference sequence). The length of the CDR3 is 14 residues. For the CDR3, the DNA is TGTGCCAGCACCTCGACGACTGAGAGCTACGAGCAGTACTTC. Protein: CASTSTTESYEQYF.

V gene TRBV29-1 combines with J gene TRBJ2-3; 11 bases align to TRBD2. J was trimmed by 5 bases and V by 6 bases; bases with no gene match: 7. CDR1 is SQVTM, CDR2 ANQGSEA, per germline. The length of the CDR3 is 14 residues. The CDR3 DNA reads TGCAGCGTAGTTAGCGGGGGGGCTATAGATACGCAGTATTTT. Translation gives CSVVSGGAIDTQYF.

This chain joins TRBV2 and TRBJ2-2, with 7 bases that match TRBD1. Looked up from germline, CDR1 is SNHLY and CDR2 is FYNNEI. This CDR3 has 13 amino acids. With 4 bases clipped from V and 8 bases from J, the junction kept 4 bases outside the gene matches. The CDR3 loop is CASSGQGGGELFF. CDR3 nucleotides: TGTGCCAGCAGTGGACAGGGTGGTGGGGAGCTGTTTTTT.

This chain connects TRBV19 to TRBJ2-1; TRBD1 might be the D (5 bases). From germline, CDR1 is LNHDA and CDR2 SQIVND (reference sequence). This CDR3 is 14 amino acids long. V shed 6 bases and J shed 5 bases, with 14 bases lying between them. CDR3 region: CASRHGRDNNEQFF. CDR3 nucleotide sequence: TGTGCCAGTAGGCATGGCAGGGATAACAATGAGCAGTTCTTC.

The chain is built from TRBV2 and TRBJ2-5, with 11 nucleotides matching TRBD2. Germline V gene data show CDR1 as SNHLY and CDR2 as FYNNEI. CDR3 length: 15 residues. V gave up 10 bases and J gave up 0 bases; unmatched junction bases: 7. The CDR3 DNA sequence: TGTGCCACCACTAGCGGGGGAGTGAACCAAGAGACCCAGTACTTC. As protein: CATTSGGVNQETQYF.

This clone was observed a single time. J is TRBJ2-1 and V is TRBV7-9; D is unclear. The ends were cut back, 1 base at V and 4 bases at J, with 8 bases in the middle. Looked up from germline, CDR1 is SEHNR and CDR2 is FQNEAQ (reference sequence). This CDR3 comprises 14 residues. The CDR3 is CASSLGQNYNEQFF. CDR3 sequence (DNA): TGTGCCAGCAGCTTAGGTCAGAATTACAATGAGCAGTTCTTC.

The chain combines TRBV6-1 with TRBJ1-1; perhaps TRBD1 as D (5 bases). The ends were cut back, 3 bases at V and 3 bases at J, with 17 bases in the middle. The CDR3 contains 16 residues. Germline CDR1 is MNHNS and CDR2 is SASEGT. CDR3 bases: TGTGCCAGCAGTGATAGGTTGGCAGGGTTTTACACTGAAGCTTTCTTT. It yields the protein CASSDRLAGFYTEAFF.

The chain combines TRBV6-5 with TRBJ2-1; 8 bases are shared with TRBD2. Trimming removed 5 bases from V and 5 bases from J; junction bases left unmatched: 2. CDR1 and CDR2 (germline): MNHEY, SVGAGI. This CDR3 spans 13 amino acids. CDR3 in DNA: TGTGCCAGCAGTAAGCGGGAGAACAATGAGCAGTTCTTC. Translated: CASSKRENNEQFF.

CDR3 nucleotide sequence: TGTGCCAGCAGAGCCGGGACTAGTGAATACGAGCAGTACTTC. It translates to CASRAGTSEYEQYF. The rearrangement links TRBV6-1 to TRBJ2-7; the match to TRBD2 covers 8 bases. CDR1 MNHNS and CDR2 SASEGT come from the germline V gene. CDR3 length equals 14 residues. The V and J ends lost 6 bases and 4 bases, in that order; junction bases with no gene match: 8.

The chain is built from TRBV11-3 and TRBJ2-2; 9 bases are shared with TRBD2. Unmatched junction bases numbered 12, after V lost 5 bases and J lost 5 bases. Germline assignment: CDR1 SGHNT and CDR2 YENEEA. CDR3 length: 17 residues. CDR3 sequence reads: CASSPGLAGGRTGELFF. The CDR3 region has the DNA TGTGCCAGCAGCCCGGGACTAGCTGGCGGGAGGACCGGGGAGCTGTTTTTT.

This clone showed up just once. The junction departs from germline at one end; a sequencing error may be responsible. The chain links TRBV19 to TRBJ2-2; TRBD1 agrees at 12 bases. CDR3 length equals 19 residues. Looked up from germline, CDR1 is LNHDA and CDR2 is SQIVND (reference sequence). CDR3: CASRRFMGTGGIGTGELFF. CDR3 DNA: TGTGCTAGTAGGCGTTTTATGGGGACAGGGGGCATCGGCACCGGGGAGCTGTTTTTT.

This clone was found once. The CDR3 coding sequence is TGTGCCAGCAGTGTAACGGGGGAAAGCACAGATACGCAGTATTTT. This translates into CASSVTGESTDTQYF. J is TRBJ2-3 and V is TRBV6-4; D is possibly TRBD2 (6 bases). Germline assignment: CDR1 MRHNA and CDR2 SNTAGT. Trimming took off 4 bases at V and 0 bases at J, with 11 bases between the two ends. The CDR3 loop spans 15 amino acids.

This clone showed up just once. One end of the junction fails to match germline, which may point to a read error. V is TRBV11-3 and J is TRBJ2-7, with unresolved D. In germline, CDR1 is SGHNT, CDR2 YENEEA. The CDR3 has 11 amino acids. The CDR3 loop is CASSPGNILEF. DNA of the CDR3: TGTGCCAGCAGCCCAGGTAACATATTGGAATTC.

The chain couples TRBV11-2 to TRBJ2-7; tentative D call: TRBD1 (5 bases). Germline-derived CDR1 and CDR2 are SGHAT and FQNNGV. V was clipped by 3 bases and J by 5 bases, with 14 bases between them. CDR3 length: 14 residues. Written as DNA, the CDR3 is TGTGCCAGCAGCTTCTCGGACCAGGGCAACGAGCAGTACTTC. It encodes CASSFSDQGNEQYF. The whole variable domain, remainder taken from reference TRBV11-2 and TRBJ2-7, is EAGVAQSPRYKIIEKRQSVAFWCNPISGHATLYWYQQILGQGPKLLIQFQNNGVVDDSQLPKDRFSAERLKGVDSTLKIQPAKLEDSAVYLCASSFSDQGNEQYFGPGTRLTVT.

In its sample, this clone was seen once. The genes are TRBV19 and TRBJ2-2, with TRBD1 matching over 11 bases. V was pared by 5 bases and J by 4 bases, with 0 bases of the junction left unmatched. CDR3 length: 14 residues. Germline lookup yields CDR1 LNHDA and CDR2 SQIVND (reference sequence). The chain's CDR3 is CASSGTGGTGELFF. As DNA, the CDR3 is TGTGCCAGTAGTGGGACAGGGGGCACCGGGGAGCTGTTTTTT.

In this sample, this clone turned up once. The J gene is TRBJ2-7, the V gene TRBV6-1; D is unresolved. The germline V gene has CDR1 MNHNS and CDR2 SASEGT. The CDR3 length is 12 residues. The V gene lost 8 bases and the J gene lost 2 bases, with 10 bases spanning the gap. The CDR3 reads CASLRSTYEQYF. CDR3 nucleotides: TGTGCCAGCCTGCGGTCTACCTACGAGCAGTACTTC.

The V call is TRBV13, the J call TRBJ1-1; no definite D call. CDR3 length equals 16 residues. The V gene's germline CDR1 is PRHDT and CDR2 FYEKMQ (reference sequence). V lost 0 bases, J lost 3 bases, and 14 bases lay in between. The CDR3 DNA follows: TGTGCCAGCAGCTTAGGCCTAACAGCTCCGTACACTGAAGCTTTCTTT. Translation: CASSLGLTAPYTEAFF.

The genes are TRBV5-4 and TRBJ2-7, with D possibly being TRBD2 (5 bases). From germline, CDR1 is SGHNT and CDR2 YYREEE (reference sequence). The CDR3 length is 14 residues. Trimming shortened V by 3 bases and J by 0 bases, and 10 bases separated the two germline ends. CDR3 in DNA: TGTGCCAGCAGCTCGCCGGGGAGCTCCTACGAGCAGTACTTC. Translation gives CASSSPGSSYEQYF. The full variable domain, completed using reference TRBV5-4 and TRBJ2-7, is ETGVTQSPTHLIKTRGQQVTLRCSSQSGHNTVSWYQQALGQGPQFIFQYYREEENGRGNFPPRFSGLQFPNYSSELNVNALELDDSALYLCASSSPGSSYEQYFGPGTRLTVT.